The 21 T cell receptor beta chains listed next were all sequenced from one sample in a study of T cell changes during pregnancy in multiple sclerosis. The assay was immunoSEQ multiplex PCR, and TCRdb's table has in-frame clones only and misses some. In the table there are around 40,000 clones, around 90% of which are singletons. The material was CD8+ T cells from peripheral blood mononuclear cells, obtained in the third trimester of pregnancy. These receptors were taken from a female donor with multiple sclerosis, enrolled in a pregnancy study.

The chain uses TRBV5-5 and TRBJ2-3; the D gene is possibly TRBD1 (7 bases). Germline CDR1 and CDR2: SGHKS and YYEKEE (reference sequence). Trimming removed 0 bases at V and 2 bases at J, with 13 bases between. This CDR3 region has 16 residues. The CDR3 is CASSLGRGPPTDTQYF. As DNA, the CDR3 is TGTGCCAGCAGCTTGGGGAGGGGGCCCCCCACAGATACGCAGTATTTT.

J is TRBJ2-7 and V is TRBV27; D not certain. The CDR3 spans 14 residues. Trimming cost V 3 bases and J 4 bases, with 13 bases left between them. The V gene's germline CDR1 is MNHEY and CDR2 SMNVEV (reference sequence). The CDR3 loop reads CASSFGVFGYEQYF. The CDR3 coding sequence is TGTGCCAGCAGTTTTGGAGTCTTTGGGTACGAGCAGTACTTC.

The chain has TRBV7-2 and TRBJ2-5; the match to TRBD2 covers 13 bases. CDR1 and CDR2 (germline): SGHTA, FQGNSA. V lost 0 bases to trimming and J lost 10 bases; unmatched junction nucleotides: 23. This CDR3 has 21 amino acids. CDR3 bases: TGTGCCAGCAGCTTAGCGCCGAGACTAGCGGGAGGACCCACACTCCACGGGGTCCAGTACTTC. Amino acids: CASSLAPRLAGGPTLHGVQYF.

With respect to this clone: One junction end does not reproduce the germline sequence, and a read error may be involved. V is TRBV16 and J is TRBJ2-1, with D maybe TRBD1 (6 bases). Germline loops: CDR1 KGHSY, CDR2 FQNENV. This CDR3 is 16 amino acids long. Here the CDR3 reads CASSQTGPHSHNEQFF. For the CDR3, the DNA is TGTGCCAGCAGCCAAACAGGGCCGCACTCCCACAATGAGCAGTTCTTC.

The V and J genes are TRBV6-4 and TRBJ2-3; 8 positions match TRBD2. The CDR3 loop spans 15 amino acids. Unmatched junction bases numbered 5, after V lost 4 bases and J lost 2 bases. Per the germline V gene, CDR1 is MRHNA and CDR2 is SNTAGT. The CDR3 is CASSGVAGSTDTQYF. DNA of the CDR3: TGTGCCAGCAGTGGGGTAGCGGGATCCACAGATACGCAGTATTTT.

The chain employs TRBV6-5 and TRBJ1-1; no clear D gene. Germline V gene sequence: CDR1 MNHEY, CDR2 SVGAGI. This CDR3 region has 13 residues. Trimming shortened V by 5 bases and J by 5 bases, and 12 bases separated the two germline ends. In nucleotides, the CDR3 is TGTGCCAGCAGTCCCTCCGCGCTGACTGAAGCTTTCTTT. Amino acid sequence: CASSPSALTEAFF.

The rearrangement joins TRBV10-3 to TRBJ2-7; 10 bases agree with TRBD2. Trimming took 4 bases from V and 6 from J; bases not matched to a gene: 9. This CDR3 is 15 amino acids long. The germline V gene encodes CDR1 ENHRY and CDR2 SYGVKD. The CDR3 loop reads CAISAPGLAPSEQYF. The DNA for the CDR3 is TGTGCCATCAGTGCGCCGGGACTAGCGCCGTCCGAGCAGTACTTC.

The chain uses TRBV10-3 and TRBJ2-7; D is perhaps TRBD2 (6 bases). Germline CDR1 is ENHRY and CDR2 is SYGVKD. The CDR3 loop spans 12 amino acids. Trimming pared 8 bases from V and 7 bases from J, leaving 15 bases between. CDR3 bases: TGTGCCATCGGGGAGGACCCTAGGGAGCAGTACTTC. It translates to CAIGEDPREQYF.

There are a few counts of this clone. The chain uses TRBV10-3 and TRBJ2-5; 8 nucleotides line up with TRBD1. Germline V CDR1 and CDR2: ENHRY, SYGVKD. The CDR3 consists of 13 residues. V was pared by 6 bases and J by 3 bases, with 3 bases of the junction left unmatched. The CDR3 sequence is CAIRGQGEETQYF. The CDR3 DNA is TGTGCCATCAGAGGACAGGGAGAAGAGACCCAGTACTTC.

The chain is built from TRBV19 and TRBJ2-2, with 13 bases identical to TRBD2. The V gene's germline CDR1 is LNHDA and CDR2 SQIVND (reference sequence). This CDR3 region has 18 residues. Trimming removed 3 bases from V and 4 bases from J; junction bases left unmatched: 8. The CDR3, as DNA: TGTGCCAGTAGTATCAGGGGACTAGCGGGATCCCCCACCGGGGAGCTGTTTTTT. Translating it yields CASSIRGLAGSPTGELFF.

The gene calls are TRBV5-3 and TRBJ2-3, with D unresolved. TRBV5-3 qualifies as an ORF whose function is uncertain. The CDR3 runs 12 residues. Trimming cost V 0 bases and J 6 bases, with 5 bases left between them. This CDR3 reads CARSLARDTQYF. The CDR3 DNA follows: TGTGCCAGAAGCTTGGCCAGGGATACGCAGTATTTT.

The V gene is TRBV28, the J gene TRBJ1-2; 9 nucleotides agree with TRBD1. The CDR3 has 15 amino acids. Trimming cost V 4 bases and J 1 base; bases outside gene matches: 4. Germline CDR1 and CDR2: MDHEN and SYDVKM. The CDR3 bases are TGTGCCAGCAGTTGGCGGACAGGGGATAACTATGGCTACACCTTC. It is translated as CASSWRTGDNYGYTF.

This clone occurred once. The chain is built from TRBV5-6 and TRBJ2-7; 8 bases align to TRBD2. The trim removed 2 bases at V and 3 bases at J, leaving 13 bases unmatched. Germline V gene data show CDR1 as SGHDT and CDR2 as YYEEEE. The CDR3 consists of 17 residues. CDR3 in DNA: TGTGCCAGCAGCTTCCTAAGCAGCGGGAGTGGGAACTACGAGCAGTACTTC. This codes for CASSFLSSGSGNYEQYF.

For this clone: The junction departs from germline at one end; a sequencing error may be responsible. This chain connects TRBV7-7 to TRBJ2-5; TRBD2 matches at 10 bases. The CDR3 runs to 15 residues. CDR1 is SSHAT and CDR2 is FNYEAQ in the germline V gene (reference sequence). The CDR3 coding sequence is TGTGCTAGCAGCCCGAGCGGGAGGGCCGTCGAGACCCAGTACTTC. Translating gives CASSPSGRAVETQYF.

The chain links TRBV5-1 to TRBJ1-2; TRBD1 matches 11 bases. The germline CDR1 and CDR2 sequences are SGHRS and YFSETQ. The junction had 4 bases not matched to a gene; V was cut back by 0 bases and J by 0 bases. The CDR3 covers 17 residues. CDR3 coding DNA: TGCGCCAGCAGCTTGGTGGGACAGGGGGAAGCTAACTATGGCTACACCTTC. It codes for CASSLVGQGEANYGYTF.

This rearrangement joins TRBV27 to TRBJ1-1, with 8 bases identical to TRBD1. The CDR3 runs to 16 residues. Germline-derived CDR1 and CDR2 are MNHEY and SMNVEV (reference sequence). The V gene end was trimmed by 5 bases and the J gene end by 3 bases; junction bases not matched to a gene: 11. The CDR3 region is CASSMLTGAVDTEAFF. CDR3 DNA: TGTGCCAGCAGTATGCTGACAGGGGCGGTGGACACTGAAGCTTTCTTT.

The chain combines TRBV4-2 with TRBJ2-1; D perhaps matches TRBD2 (6 bases). Germline lookup yields CDR1 LGHNA and CDR2 YNFKEQ. V was trimmed by 4 bases and J by 2 bases, leaving 15 bases between them. This CDR3 contains 16 residues. The CDR3 here is CASSLESLAPYNEQFF. In DNA, the CDR3 is TGTGCCAGCAGCCTGGAATCACTAGCTCCCTACAATGAGCAGTTCTTC.

The rearrangement links TRBV6-6 to TRBJ2-1; D unresolved. The V end lost 5 bases, the J end lost 9 bases, and 11 bases lay between the germline ends. CDR1 is MNHNY, CDR2 SVGAGI, per germline (reference sequence). The CDR3 is made up of 12 amino acids. The CDR3 nucleotides are TGTGCCAGCAGTCCCTTTTACGGTGAGCAGTTCTTC. Translated, it gives CASSPFYGEQFF.

V gene TRBV7-9 combines with J gene TRBJ1-1; TRBD1 aligns across 8 bases. Germline CDR1 SEHNR, CDR2 FQNEAQ (reference sequence). V was clipped by 8 bases and J by 5 bases; unmatched bases: 22. The CDR3 has 18 amino acids. The CDR3 DNA reads TGTGCCAGCCGCTCCCCGGGGGCAGGGGGCGATTATCTGACTGAAGCTTTCTTT. Protein product: CASRSPGAGGDYLTEAFF.

The rearrangement uses TRBV29-1 and TRBJ1-2; the D gene is possibly TRBD1 (6 bases). Per the germline V gene, CDR1 is SQVTM and CDR2 is ANQGSEA. The length of the CDR3 is 14 residues. The V and J ends lost 6 bases and 6 bases respectively, with 20 bases between them. CDR3 loop: CSVQLGGARNGYTF. The CDR3 nucleotides read TGCAGCGTGCAACTCGGGGGGGCAAGGAATGGCTACACCTTC.

The chain is built from TRBV11-2 and TRBJ1-1; the D gene is possibly TRBD1 (5 bases). Germline assignment: CDR1 SGHAT and CDR2 FQNNGV. The CDR3 is made up of 14 amino acids. V lost 4 bases, J lost 1 base, and 10 bases lay in between. CDR3 protein: CASSSSTGNTEAFF. For the CDR3, the DNA is TGTGCCAGCAGCTCCTCTACAGGGAACACTGAAGCTTTCTTT.